The rows below give T cell receptor beta chains drawn from one sample of a study of shared clonotypes between healthy human individuals. Assay: immunoSEQ multiplex PCR; the TCRdb copy retains only in-frame clones and omits some. The sample lists fewer than 500,000 clones, over 60% occurring once. Sample: PBMCs. All receptors come from a woman aged 40 to 49 in good health. Some clones in this sample may be carry-over from other donors' samples. CDR3s include the opening cysteine and the closing phenylalanine or tryptophan. A D gene is named only where the DNA matches it firmly. Where a row states a size, it is once, few, many or the class of an expanded clone; other rows omit it.

-	TRBV7-9	-	TRBJ2-5	CASSDTGLETQYF	TGTGCCAGCAGCGACACAGGGTTGGAGACCCAGTACTTC
TRBD1	TRBV9	once	TRBJ1-2	CASNPGQGYGYTF	TGTGCCAGCAACCCGGGACAGGGCTATGGCTACACCTTC
-	TRBV5-1	-	TRBJ1-4	CASSLEGSNEKLFF	TGCGCCAGCAGCTTGGAGGGTTCTAATGAAAAACTGTTTTTT
TRBD2	TRBV28	-	TRBJ2-7	CASGLAGERYEQYF	TGTGCCAGCGGACTAGCGGGAGAGCGGTACGAGCAGTACTTC
TRBD1	TRBV18	-	TRBJ1-2	CASSPPTGYGYTF	TGTGCCAGCTCACCACCGACAGGGTATGGCTACACCTTC
TRBD2	TRBV27	-	TRBJ2-7	CASSPRGGLTSGSKHEQYF	TGTGCCAGCAGCCCCCGAGGGGGGCTGACTAGCGGGAGTAAGCACGAGCAGTACTTC
-	TRBV28	-	TRBJ2-1	CASSLRPSSYNEQFF	TGTGCCAGCAGTTTACGCCCAAGCTCCTACAATGAGCAGTTCTTC
TRBD1	TRBV20-1	-	TRBJ2-7	CSAPQGVEQYF	TGCAGTGCGCCTCAGGGGGTCGAGCAGTACTTC
-	TRBV5-1	few	TRBJ1-1	CASSLVGETEAFF	TGCGCCAGCAGCTTGGTAGGGGAGACTGAAGCTTTCTTT
TRBD2	TRBV9	-	TRBJ2-7	CASSPGLAGVDEQYF	TGTGCCAGCAGCCCCGGACTAGCGGGAGTCGACGAGCAGTACTTC
TRBD1	TRBV7-3	-	TRBJ2-2	CASSLNRGQTGELFF	TGTGCCAGCAGCTTAAACAGGGGGCAAACCGGGGAGCTGTTTTTT
TRBD2	TRBV30	few	TRBJ2-7	CACLKTSPKSYEQYF	TGTGCCTGCCTAAAGACTAGCCCCAAGAGCTACGAGCAGTACTTC
TRBD1	TRBV7-9	-	TRBJ2-1	CASSFYGTGDNEQFF	TGTGCCAGCAGCTTTTATGGGACAGGGGACAATGAGCAGTTCTTC
TRBD2	TRBV7-9	-	TRBJ2-7	CASSSLRLAGSFYEQYF	TGTGCCAGCAGCTCCTTAAGACTAGCGGGGAGCTTCTACGAGCAGTACTTC
TRBD1	TRBV28	-	TRBJ1-2	CASFPQGGDHYGYTF	TGTGCCAGCTTTCCTCAGGGGGGTGATCACTATGGCTACACCTTC
-	TRBV28	few	TRBJ2-2	CASSKEYTGELFF	TGTGCCAGCAGTAAAGAGTATACCGGGGAGCTGTTTTTT
-	TRBV19	-	TRBJ1-6	CASSIGQQSPLHF	TGTGCCAGTAGTATTGGGCAACAATCACCCCTCCACTTT
-	TRBV2	-	TRBJ2-1	CASSELGGSYNEQFF	TGTGCCAGCAGTGAATTAGGGGGCTCCTACAATGAGCAGTTCTTC
-	TRBV10-3	-	TRBJ1-1	CAITGQMNTEAFF	TGTGCCATCACGGGTCAAATGAACACTGAAGCTTTCTTT
-	TRBV21-1	-	TRBJ2-7	CASSAPGQPSYEQYF	TGTGCCAGCAGCGCCCCCGGACAGCCCTCCTACGAGCAGTACTTC
TRBD1	TRBV27	-	TRBJ2-7	CASARDSNYEQYF	TGTGCCAGCGCTCGGGACAGTAACTATGAGCAGTACTTC
-	TRBV7-6	-	TRBJ2-1	CASSASSNNEQFF	TGTGCCAGCAGCGCCTCCTCCAACAATGAGCAGTTCTTC
-	TRBV27	-	TRBJ2-1	CASSKNNEQFF	TGTGCCAGCAGTAAGAACAATGAGCAGTTCTTC
TRBD2	TRBV7-9	once	TRBJ2-1	CASSLLEGREFF	TGTGCCAGCAGCTTACTAGAGGGGAGGGAGTTCTTC
-	TRBV14	-	TRBJ2-7	CASSRSYEQYF	TGTGCCAGCAGCCGCTCCTACGAGCAGTACTTC
-	TRBV15	-	TRBJ1-2	CATSSDPSRGYTF	TGTGCCACCAGCAGCGACCCGTCTCGAGGCTACACCTTC
-	TRBV9	-	TRBJ2-5	CASSVDVVGETQYF	TGTGCCAGCAGCGTCGACGTTGTGGGAGAGACCCAGTACTTC